This T cell receptor beta chain stems from a study of blood T cell repertoires in COVID-19. Study overall: The samples span acute and convalescent COVID-19 from the United States, Italy and Spain. From T cells, B-cell-depleted T cells, or PBMCs came the material, which was cDNA or gDNA.

Sequencing was performed with immunoSEQ multiplex PCR; in TCRdb, only in-frame clones are kept and a portion is missing. In the table there are 95,000 to 120,000 clones, roughly 80% of which are singletons. This clonotype was obtained from a man aged 50 or older with acute or convalescent COVID-19. The sample taken for sequencing was peripheral blood.

CDR3 bases: TGTGCCAGCAGCTCCGGACGGGAGTTTGAAGCTTTCTTT. This sequence encodes CASSSGREFEAFF. The chain has TRBV7-3 and TRBJ1-1; D is unresolved. Trimming removed 4 bases from V and 7 bases from J, with 13 bases in between. CDR1 is SGHTA and CDR2 is FQGTGA in the germline V gene. The CDR3 has 13 amino acids.